This T cell receptor beta chain is from a study of early stage breast cancer tumors. In the study overall: The ER+/PR+/HER2- tumors included roughly 8 ductal and a handful of lobular carcinomas. Overall study results and limits: Unsorted bulk genomic DNA sequencing lacked pairing and functional marker data. Tumor and normal breast were distinguished via blood comparison in about 90% of the 16 patients.

Points on this clone: The antigen remains undetermined.

V lost 3 bases to trimming and J lost 0 bases; unmatched junction nucleotides: 19. Looked up from germline, CDR1 is SGDLS and CDR2 is YYNGEE. The CDR3 has 22 residues. Clones were sequenced by immunoSEQ multiplex PCR, and TCRdb holds only the in-frame ones, with some missing. Among 25,000 to 30,000 clones, roughly three fifths were seen once, and the ten largest hold around 9.1%. Specimen: breast tumor tissue. The J gene is TRBJ2-6, the V gene TRBV9; 9 nucleotides line up with TRBD1. The receptor's source is a person aged 50-59 years with breast cancer. The CDR3 sequence is CASSAYSSPGTGTSSGANVLTF. The CDR3 DNA reads as TGTGCCAGCAGCGCCTACTCTAGTCCCGGGACAGGGACCAGCTCTGGGGCCAACGTCCTGACTTTC.